This T cell receptor beta chain was sequenced during a study of blood T cell repertoires in COVID-19. Repertoires were generated with immunoSEQ multiplex PCR, while TCRdb's copy carries only in-frame clones and drops some. The table has 270,000 or so clones, approximately 80% seen once. The V end was cut by 3 bases, the J end by 2 bases, with 13 bases between. This CDR3 is 16 amino acids long. Germline CDR1 is LNHDA and CDR2 is SQIVND (reference sequence). Input material: peripheral blood. The clonotype comes from a woman between 55 and 75 years old with active or convalescent COVID-19. The chain uses TRBV19 and TRBJ1-4; unclear D gene. Here the CDR3 DNA reads TGTGCCAGTAGTATTGGTGTGTTCGGGACTAATGAAAAACTGTTTTTT. This codes for CASSIGVFGTNEKLFF.